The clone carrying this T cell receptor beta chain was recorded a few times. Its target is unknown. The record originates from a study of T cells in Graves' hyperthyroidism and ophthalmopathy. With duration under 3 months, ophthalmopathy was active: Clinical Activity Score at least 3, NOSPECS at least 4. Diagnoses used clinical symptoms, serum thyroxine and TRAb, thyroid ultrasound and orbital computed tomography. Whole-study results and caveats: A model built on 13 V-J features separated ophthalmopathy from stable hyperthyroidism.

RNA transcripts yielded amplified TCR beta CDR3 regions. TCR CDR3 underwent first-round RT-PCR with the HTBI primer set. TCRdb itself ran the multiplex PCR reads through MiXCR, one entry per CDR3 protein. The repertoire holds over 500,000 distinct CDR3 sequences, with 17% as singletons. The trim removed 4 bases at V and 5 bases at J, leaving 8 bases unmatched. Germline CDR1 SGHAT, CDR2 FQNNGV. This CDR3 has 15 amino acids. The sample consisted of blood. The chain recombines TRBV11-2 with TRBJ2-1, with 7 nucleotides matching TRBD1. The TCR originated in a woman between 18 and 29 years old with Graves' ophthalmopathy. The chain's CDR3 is CASSSLTGKNNEQFF. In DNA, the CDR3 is TGTGCCAGCAGCTCCCTGACAGGGAAGAACAATGAGCAGTTCTTC.